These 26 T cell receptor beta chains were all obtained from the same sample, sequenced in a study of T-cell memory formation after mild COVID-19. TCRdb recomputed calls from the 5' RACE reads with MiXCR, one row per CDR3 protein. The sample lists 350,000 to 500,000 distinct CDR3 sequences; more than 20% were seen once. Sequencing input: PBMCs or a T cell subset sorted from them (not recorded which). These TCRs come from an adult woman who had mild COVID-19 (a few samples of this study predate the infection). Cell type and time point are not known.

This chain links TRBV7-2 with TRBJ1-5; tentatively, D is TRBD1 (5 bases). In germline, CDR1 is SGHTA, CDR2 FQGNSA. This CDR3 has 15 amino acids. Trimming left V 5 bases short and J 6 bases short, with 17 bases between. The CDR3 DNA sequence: TGTGCCAGCAGCATCCAGGGACGGGTGGGTCAGCCCCAGCATTTT. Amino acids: CASSIQGRVGQPQHF.

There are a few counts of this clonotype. CDR3 amino acids: CASSPQVRQGQTDTQYF. CDR3 in DNA: TGCGCCAGCAGCCCCCAAGTCCGTCAGGGGCAGACAGATACGCAGTATTTT. This chain joins TRBV4-3 and TRBJ2-3, with D maybe TRBD1 (6 bases). Germline CDR1 and CDR2: LGHNA and YSLEER. This CDR3 is 17 amino acids long. The V gene lost 4 bases and the J gene lost 3 bases, with 20 bases spanning the gap.

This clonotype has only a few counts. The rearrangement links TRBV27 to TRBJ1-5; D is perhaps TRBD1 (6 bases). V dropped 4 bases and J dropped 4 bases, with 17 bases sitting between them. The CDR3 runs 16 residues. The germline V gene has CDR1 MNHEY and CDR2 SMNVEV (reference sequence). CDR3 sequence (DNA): TGTGCCAGCAGTTCCAAGGCGGGGGCATGGAATCAGCCCCAGCATTTT. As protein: CASSSKAGAWNQPQHF.

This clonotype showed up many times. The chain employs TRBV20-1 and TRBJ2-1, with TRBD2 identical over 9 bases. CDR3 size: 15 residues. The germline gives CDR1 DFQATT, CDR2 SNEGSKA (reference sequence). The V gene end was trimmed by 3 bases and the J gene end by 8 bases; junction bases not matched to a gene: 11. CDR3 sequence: CSASSGRGRGDEQFF. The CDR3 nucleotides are TGCAGTGCTAGTAGCGGGAGAGGTCGCGGTGATGAGCAGTTCTTC.

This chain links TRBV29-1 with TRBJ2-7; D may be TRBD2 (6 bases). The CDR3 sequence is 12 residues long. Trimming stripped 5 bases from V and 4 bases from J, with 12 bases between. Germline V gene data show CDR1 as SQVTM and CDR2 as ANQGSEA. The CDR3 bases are TGCAGCGTTAAGGGACTTAAGTACGAGCAGTACTTC. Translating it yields CSVKGLKYEQYF.

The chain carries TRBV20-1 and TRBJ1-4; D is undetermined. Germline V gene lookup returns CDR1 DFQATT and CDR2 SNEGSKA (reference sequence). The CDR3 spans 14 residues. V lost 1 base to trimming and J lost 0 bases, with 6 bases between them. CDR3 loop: CSARAIATNEKLFF. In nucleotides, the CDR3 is TGCAGTGCTAGAGCCATTGCAACTAATGAAAAACTGTTTTTT.

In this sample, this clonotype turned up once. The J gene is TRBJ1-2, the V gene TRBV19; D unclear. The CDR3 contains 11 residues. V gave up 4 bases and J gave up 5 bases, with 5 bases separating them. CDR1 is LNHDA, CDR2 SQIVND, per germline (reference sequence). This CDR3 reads CASSTPYGYTF. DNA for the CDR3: TGTGCCAGTAGTACCCCTTATGGCTACACCTTC.

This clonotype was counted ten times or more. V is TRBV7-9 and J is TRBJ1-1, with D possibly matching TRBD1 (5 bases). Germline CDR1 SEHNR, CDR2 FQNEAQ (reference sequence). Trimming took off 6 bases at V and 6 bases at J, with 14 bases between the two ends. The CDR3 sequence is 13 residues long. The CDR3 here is CASSLTGAAEAFF. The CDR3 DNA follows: TGTGCCAGCAGTCTGACCGGGGCAGCTGAAGCTTTCTTT.

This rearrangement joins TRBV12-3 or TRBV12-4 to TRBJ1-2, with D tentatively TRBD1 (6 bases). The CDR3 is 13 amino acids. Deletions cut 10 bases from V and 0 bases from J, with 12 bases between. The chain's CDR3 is CAISGQPNYGYTF. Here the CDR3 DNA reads TGTGCCATCTCCGGACAGCCTAACTATGGCTACACCTTC.

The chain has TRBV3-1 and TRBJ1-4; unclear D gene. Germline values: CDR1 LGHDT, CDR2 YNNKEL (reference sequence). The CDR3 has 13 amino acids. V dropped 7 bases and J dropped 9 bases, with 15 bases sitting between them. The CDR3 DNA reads TGTGCCAGCACCCATGGAACCCTTAAAAAACTGTTTTTT. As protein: CASTHGTLKKLFF.

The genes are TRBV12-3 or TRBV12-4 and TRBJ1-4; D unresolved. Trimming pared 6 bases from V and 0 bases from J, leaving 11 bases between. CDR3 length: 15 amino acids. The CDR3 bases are TGTGCCAGCAGCCCCCCTCCTCCAACTAATGAAAAACTGTTTTTT. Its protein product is CASSPPPPTNEKLFF.

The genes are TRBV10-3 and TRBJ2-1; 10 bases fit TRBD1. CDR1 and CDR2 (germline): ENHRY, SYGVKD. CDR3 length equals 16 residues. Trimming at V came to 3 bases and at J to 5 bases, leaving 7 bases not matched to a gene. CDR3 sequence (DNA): TGTGCCATCAGTGACCAAGGGACAGGGGTGCACAATGAGCAGTTCTTC. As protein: CAISDQGTGVHNEQFF.

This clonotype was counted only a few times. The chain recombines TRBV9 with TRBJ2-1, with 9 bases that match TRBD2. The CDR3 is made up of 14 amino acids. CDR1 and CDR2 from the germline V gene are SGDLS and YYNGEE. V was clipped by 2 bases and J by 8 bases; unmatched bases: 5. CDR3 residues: CASSVVSGGDEQFF. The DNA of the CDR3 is TGTGCCAGCAGCGTTGTTAGCGGGGGAGATGAGCAGTTCTTC.

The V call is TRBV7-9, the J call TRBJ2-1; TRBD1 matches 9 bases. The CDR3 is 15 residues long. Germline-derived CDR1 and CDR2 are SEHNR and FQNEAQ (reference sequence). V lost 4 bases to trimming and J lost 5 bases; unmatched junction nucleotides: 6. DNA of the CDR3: TGTGCCAGCAGCTCTTACCGGGACAGGGACAATGAGCAGTTCTTC. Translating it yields CASSSYRDRDNEQFF.

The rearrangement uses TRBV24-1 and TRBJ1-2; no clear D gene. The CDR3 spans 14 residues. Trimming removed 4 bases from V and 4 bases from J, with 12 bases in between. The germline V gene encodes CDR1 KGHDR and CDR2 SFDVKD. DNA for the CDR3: TGTGCCACCAGTGACCTACAGCTATCCTATGGCTACACCTTC. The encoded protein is CATSDLQLSYGYTF.

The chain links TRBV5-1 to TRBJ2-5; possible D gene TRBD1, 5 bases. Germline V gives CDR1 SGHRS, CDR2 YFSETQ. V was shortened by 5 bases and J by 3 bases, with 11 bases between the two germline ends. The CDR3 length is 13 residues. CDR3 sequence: CASSWIGEETQYF. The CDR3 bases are TGCGCCAGCAGTTGGATAGGGGAAGAGACCCAGTACTTC.

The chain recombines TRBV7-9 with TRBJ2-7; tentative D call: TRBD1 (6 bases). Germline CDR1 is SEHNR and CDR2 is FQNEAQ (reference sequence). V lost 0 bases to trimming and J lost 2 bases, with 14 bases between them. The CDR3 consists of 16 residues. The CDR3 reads CASSLAIGGSTYEQYF. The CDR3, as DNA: TGTGCCAGCAGCTTAGCCATAGGGGGTAGCACCTACGAGCAGTACTTC.

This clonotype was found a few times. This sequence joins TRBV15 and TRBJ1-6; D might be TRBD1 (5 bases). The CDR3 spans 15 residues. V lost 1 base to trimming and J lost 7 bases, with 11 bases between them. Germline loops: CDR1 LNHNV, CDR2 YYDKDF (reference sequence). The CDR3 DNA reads TGTGCCACCAGCAGAGTCGGACAACGAAATTCACCCCTCCACTTT. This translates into CATSRVGQRNSPLHF.

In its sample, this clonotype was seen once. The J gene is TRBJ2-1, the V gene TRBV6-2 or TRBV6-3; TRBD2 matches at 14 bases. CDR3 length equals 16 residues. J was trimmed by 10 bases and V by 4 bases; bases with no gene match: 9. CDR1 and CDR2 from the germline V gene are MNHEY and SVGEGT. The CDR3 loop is CASSLGLAGEEGEQFF. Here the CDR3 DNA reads TGTGCCAGCAGTTTGGGACTAGCGGGAGAAGAAGGCGAGCAGTTCTTC.

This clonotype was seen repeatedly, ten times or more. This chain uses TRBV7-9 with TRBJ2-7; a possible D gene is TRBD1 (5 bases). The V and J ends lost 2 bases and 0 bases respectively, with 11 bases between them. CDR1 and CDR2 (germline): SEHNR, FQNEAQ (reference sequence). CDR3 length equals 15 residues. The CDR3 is CASSLFMTDSYEQYF. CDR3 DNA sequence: TGTGCCAGCAGCTTATTCATGACAGACTCCTACGAGCAGTACTTC. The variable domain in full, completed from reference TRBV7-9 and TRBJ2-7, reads DTGVSQNPRHKITKRGQNVTFRCDPISEHNRLYWYRQTLGQGPEFLTYFQNEAQLEKSRLLSDRFSAERPKGSFSTLEIQRTEQGDSAMYLCASSLFMTDSYEQYFGPGTRLTVT.

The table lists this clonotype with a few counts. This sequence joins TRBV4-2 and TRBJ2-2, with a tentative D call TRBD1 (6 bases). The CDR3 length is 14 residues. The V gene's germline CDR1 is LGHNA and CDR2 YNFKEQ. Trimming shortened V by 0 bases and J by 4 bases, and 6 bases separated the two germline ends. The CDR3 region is CASSQEGATGELFF. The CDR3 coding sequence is TGTGCCAGCAGCCAAGAGGGGGCCACCGGGGAGCTGTTTTTT.

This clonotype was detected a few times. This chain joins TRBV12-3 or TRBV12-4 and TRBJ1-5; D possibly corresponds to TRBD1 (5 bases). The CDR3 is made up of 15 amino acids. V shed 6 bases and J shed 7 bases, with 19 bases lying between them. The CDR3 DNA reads TGTGCCAGCAGCCCTCAGGGCAGGGCGATACAGCCCCAGCATTTT. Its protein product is CASSPQGRAIQPQHF.

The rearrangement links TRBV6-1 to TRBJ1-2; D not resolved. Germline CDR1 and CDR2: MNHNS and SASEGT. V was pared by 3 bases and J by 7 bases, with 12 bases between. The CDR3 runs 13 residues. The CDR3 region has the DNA TGTGCCAGCAGTGAGCAGGAGATCTCTGGCTACACCTTC. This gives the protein CASSEQEISGYTF.

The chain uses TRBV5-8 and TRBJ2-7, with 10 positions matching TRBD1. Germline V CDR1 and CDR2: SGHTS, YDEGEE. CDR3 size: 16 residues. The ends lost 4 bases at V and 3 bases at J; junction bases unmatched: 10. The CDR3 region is CASSIRDRGLGYEQYF. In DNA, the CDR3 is TGTGCCAGCAGCATAAGAGACAGGGGGCTCGGCTACGAGCAGTACTTC.

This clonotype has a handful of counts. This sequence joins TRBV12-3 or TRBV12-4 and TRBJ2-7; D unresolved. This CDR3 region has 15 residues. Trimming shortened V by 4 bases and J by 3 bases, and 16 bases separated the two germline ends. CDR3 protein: CASSSSGRNHYEQYF. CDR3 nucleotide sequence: TGTGCCAGCAGTTCGTCCGGCCGGAACCACTACGAGCAGTACTTC.

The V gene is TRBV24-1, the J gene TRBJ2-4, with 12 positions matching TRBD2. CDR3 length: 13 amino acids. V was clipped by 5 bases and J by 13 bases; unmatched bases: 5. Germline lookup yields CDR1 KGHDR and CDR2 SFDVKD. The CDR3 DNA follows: TGTGCCACCAGTGGACTAGCGGGGGAGCGGCAGTACTTC. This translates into CATSGLAGERQYF.